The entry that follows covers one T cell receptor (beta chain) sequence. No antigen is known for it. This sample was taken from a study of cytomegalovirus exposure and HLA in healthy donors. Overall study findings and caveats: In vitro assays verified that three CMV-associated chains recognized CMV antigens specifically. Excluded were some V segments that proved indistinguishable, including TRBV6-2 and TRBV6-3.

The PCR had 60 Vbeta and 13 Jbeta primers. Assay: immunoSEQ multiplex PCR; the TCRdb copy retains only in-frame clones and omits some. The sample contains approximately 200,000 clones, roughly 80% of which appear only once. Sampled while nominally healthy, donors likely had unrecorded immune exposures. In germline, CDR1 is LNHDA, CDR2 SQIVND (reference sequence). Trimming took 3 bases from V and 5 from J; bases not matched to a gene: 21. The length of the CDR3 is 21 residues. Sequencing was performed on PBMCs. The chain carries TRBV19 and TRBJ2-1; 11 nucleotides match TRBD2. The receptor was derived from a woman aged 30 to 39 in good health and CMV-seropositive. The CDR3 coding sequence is TGTGCCAGTAGTATCGTGGTAGCTAGCGGGAGGCGGAGCACCCCCAACAATGAGCAGTTCTTC. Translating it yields CASSIVVASGRRSTPNNEQFF. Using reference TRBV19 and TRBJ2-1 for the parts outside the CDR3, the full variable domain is DGGITQSPKYLFRKEGQNVTLSCEQNLNHDAMYWYRQDPGQGLRLIYYSQIVNDFQKGDIAEGYSVSREKKESFPLTVTSAQKNPTAFYLCASSIVVASGRRSTPNNEQFFGPGTRLTVL.